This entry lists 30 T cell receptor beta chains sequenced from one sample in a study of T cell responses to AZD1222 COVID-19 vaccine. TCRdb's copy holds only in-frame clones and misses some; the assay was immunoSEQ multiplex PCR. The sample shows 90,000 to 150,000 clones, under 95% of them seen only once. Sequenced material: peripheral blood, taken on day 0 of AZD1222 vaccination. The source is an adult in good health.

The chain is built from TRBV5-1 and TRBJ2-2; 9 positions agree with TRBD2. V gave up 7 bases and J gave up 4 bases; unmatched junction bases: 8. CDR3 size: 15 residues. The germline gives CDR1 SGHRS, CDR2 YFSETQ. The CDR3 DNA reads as TGCGCCAGCCTCCGCGGGGGGGCGAGCACCGGGGAGCTGTTTTTT. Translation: CASLRGGASTGELFF.

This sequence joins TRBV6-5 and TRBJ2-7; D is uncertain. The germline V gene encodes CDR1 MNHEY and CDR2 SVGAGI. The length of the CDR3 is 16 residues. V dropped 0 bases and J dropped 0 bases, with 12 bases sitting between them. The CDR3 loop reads CASSYSSYYISYEQYF. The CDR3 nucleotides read TGTGCCAGCAGTTACTCGTCGTACTATATCTCCTACGAGCAGTACTTC.

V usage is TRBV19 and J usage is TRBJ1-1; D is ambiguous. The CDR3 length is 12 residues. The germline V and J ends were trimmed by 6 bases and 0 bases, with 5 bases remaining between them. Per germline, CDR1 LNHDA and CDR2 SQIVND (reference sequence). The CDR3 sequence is CASRRMNTEAFF. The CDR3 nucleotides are TGTGCCAGTAGACGAATGAACACTGAAGCTTTCTTT.

CDR3: CASRDTGEAFF. The CDR3 DNA reads TGTGCCAGCAGAGATACAGGTGAAGCTTTCTTT. The rearrangement uses TRBV12-3 or TRBV12-4 and TRBJ1-1; the D gene is possibly TRBD1 (5 bases). The CDR3 has 11 residues. Trimming left V 6 bases short and J 7 bases short, with 9 bases between.

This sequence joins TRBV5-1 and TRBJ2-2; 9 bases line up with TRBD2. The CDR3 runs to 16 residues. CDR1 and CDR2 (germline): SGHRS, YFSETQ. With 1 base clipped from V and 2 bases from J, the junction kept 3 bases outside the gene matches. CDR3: CASSLLAGINTGELFF. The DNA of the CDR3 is TGCGCCAGCAGCTTGCTAGCGGGAATCAACACCGGGGAGCTGTTTTTT.

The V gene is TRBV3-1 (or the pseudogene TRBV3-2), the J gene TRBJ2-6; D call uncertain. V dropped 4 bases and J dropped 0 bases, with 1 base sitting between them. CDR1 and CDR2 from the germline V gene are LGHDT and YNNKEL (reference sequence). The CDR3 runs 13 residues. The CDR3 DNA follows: TGTGCCAGCAGCCCCTCTGGGGCCAACGTCCTGACTTTC. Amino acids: CASSPSGANVLTF.

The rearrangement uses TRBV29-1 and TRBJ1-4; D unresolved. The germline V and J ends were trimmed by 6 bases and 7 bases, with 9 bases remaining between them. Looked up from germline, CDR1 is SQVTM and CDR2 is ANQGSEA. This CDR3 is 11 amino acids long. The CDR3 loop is CSVDHSEKLFF. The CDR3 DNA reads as TGCAGCGTGGACCACAGTGAAAAACTGTTTTTT.

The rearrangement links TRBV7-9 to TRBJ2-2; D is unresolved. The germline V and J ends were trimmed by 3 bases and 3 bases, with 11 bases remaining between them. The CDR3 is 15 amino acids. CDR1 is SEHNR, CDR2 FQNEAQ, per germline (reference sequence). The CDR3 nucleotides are TGTGCCAGCAGCTTGGCTTTAGCCGACACCGGGGAGCTGTTTTTT. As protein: CASSLALADTGELFF.

The CDR3 nucleotides read TGCGCCAGCAGTGAGTCCCTAGCCGGCGAGCAGTACTTC. Residues: CASSESLAGEQYF. V gene TRBV10-1 combines with J gene TRBJ2-7; perhaps TRBD2 as D (5 bases). V was shortened by 0 bases and J by 6 bases, with 9 bases between the two germline ends. This CDR3 contains 13 residues. Germline values: CDR1 WNHNN, CDR2 SYGVQD (reference sequence).

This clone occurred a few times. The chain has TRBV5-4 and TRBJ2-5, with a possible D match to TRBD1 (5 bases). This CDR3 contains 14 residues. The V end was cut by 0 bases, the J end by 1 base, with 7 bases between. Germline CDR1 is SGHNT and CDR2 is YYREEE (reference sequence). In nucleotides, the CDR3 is TGTGCCAGCAGCTTGGCCGACAGCCAAGAGACCCAGTACTTC. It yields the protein CASSLADSQETQYF.

The CDR3 loop reads CSALTEFSYNEQFF. In nucleotides, the CDR3 is TGCAGCGCCTTGACAGAATTCTCCTACAATGAGCAGTTCTTC. The chain carries TRBV29-1 and TRBJ2-1; D possibly corresponds to TRBD1 (5 bases). The CDR3 has 14 residues. With 7 bases removed from V and 0 bases from J, the gap between germline ends came to 13 bases. CDR1 and CDR2 from the germline V gene are SQVTM and ANQGSEA.

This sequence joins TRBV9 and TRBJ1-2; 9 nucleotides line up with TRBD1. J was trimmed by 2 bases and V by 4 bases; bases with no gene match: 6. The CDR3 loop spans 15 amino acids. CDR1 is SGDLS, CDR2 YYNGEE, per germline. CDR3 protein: CASSPGGQGNYGYTF. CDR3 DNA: TGTGCCAGCAGCCCAGGAGGACAGGGGAACTATGGCTACACCTTC. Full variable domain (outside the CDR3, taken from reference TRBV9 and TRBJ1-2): DSGVTQTPKHLITATGQRVTLRCSPRSGDLSVYWYQQSLDQGLQFLIQYYNGEERAKGNILERFSAQQFPDLHSELNLSSLELGDSALYFCASSPGGQGNYGYTFGSGTRLTVV.

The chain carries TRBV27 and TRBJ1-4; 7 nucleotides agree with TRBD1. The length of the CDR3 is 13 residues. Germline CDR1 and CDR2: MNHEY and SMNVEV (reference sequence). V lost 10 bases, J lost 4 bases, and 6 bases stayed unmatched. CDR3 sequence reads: CATRNRGNEKLFF. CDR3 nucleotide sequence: TGTGCCACTAGGAACAGGGGTAATGAAAAACTGTTTTTT.

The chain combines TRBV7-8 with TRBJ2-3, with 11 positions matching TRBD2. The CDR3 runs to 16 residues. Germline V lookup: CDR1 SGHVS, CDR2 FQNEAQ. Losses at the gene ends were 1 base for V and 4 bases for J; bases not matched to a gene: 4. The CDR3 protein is CASSLETSGIPDTQYF. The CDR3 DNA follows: TGTGCCAGCAGCTTAGAGACTAGCGGGATCCCAGATACGCAGTATTTT.

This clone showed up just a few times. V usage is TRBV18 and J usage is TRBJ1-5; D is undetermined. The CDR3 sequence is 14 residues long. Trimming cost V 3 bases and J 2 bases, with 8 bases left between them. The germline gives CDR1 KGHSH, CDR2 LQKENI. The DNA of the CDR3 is TGTGCCAGCTCACCGGAAGTTGGCAATCAGCCCCAGCATTTT. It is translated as CASSPEVGNQPQHF.

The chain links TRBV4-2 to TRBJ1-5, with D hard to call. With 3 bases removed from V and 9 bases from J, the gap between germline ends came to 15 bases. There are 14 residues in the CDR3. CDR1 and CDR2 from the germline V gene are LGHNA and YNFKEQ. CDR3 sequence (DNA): TGTGCCAGCAGCCAGGACCTTCAGATAGGGCCCCAGCATTTT. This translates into CASSQDLQIGPQHF.

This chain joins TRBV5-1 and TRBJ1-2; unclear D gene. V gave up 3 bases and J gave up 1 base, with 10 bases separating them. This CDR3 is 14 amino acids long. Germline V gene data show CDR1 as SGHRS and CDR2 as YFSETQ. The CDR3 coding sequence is TGCGCCAGCAGCTCCCGGGGTGATAACTATGGCTACACCTTC. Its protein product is CASSSRGDNYGYTF.

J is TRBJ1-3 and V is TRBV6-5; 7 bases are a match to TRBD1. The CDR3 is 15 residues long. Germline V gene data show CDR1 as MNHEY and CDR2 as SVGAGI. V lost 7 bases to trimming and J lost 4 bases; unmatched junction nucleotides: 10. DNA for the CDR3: TGTGCCAGCACGAAGGGCACAGGGGTCGGAAACACCATATATTTT. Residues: CASTKGTGVGNTIYF.

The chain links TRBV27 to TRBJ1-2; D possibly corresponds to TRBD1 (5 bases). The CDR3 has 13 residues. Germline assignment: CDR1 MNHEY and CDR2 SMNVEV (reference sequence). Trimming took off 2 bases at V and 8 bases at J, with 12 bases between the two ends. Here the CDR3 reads CASSLTRGRGYTF. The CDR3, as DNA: TGTGCCAGCAGTTTAACCCGGGGACGAGGCTACACCTTC.

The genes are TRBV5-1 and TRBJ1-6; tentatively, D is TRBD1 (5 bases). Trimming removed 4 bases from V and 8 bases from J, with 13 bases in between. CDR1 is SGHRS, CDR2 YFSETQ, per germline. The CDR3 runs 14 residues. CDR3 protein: CASSVGTGDSPLHF. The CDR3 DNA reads TGCGCCAGCAGCGTGGGGACGGGAGATTCACCCCTCCACTTT.

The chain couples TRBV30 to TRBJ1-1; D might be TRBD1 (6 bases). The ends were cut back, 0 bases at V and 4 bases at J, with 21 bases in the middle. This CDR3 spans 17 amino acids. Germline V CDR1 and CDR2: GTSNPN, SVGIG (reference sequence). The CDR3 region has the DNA TGTGCCTGGAGTGTACGAGGTAGGGGGGCGCCGGGCACTGAAGCTTTCTTT. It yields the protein CAWSVRGRGAPGTEAFF.

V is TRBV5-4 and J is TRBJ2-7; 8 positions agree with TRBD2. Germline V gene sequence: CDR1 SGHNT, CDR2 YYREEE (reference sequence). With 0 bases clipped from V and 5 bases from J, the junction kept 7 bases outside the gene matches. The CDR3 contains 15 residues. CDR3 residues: CASSLESGRGHEQYF. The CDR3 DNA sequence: TGTGCCAGCAGCTTGGAGAGCGGGAGAGGCCACGAGCAGTACTTC.

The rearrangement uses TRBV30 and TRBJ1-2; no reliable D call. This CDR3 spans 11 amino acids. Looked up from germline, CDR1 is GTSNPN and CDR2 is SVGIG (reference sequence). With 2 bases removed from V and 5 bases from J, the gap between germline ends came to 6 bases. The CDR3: CAWSTLYGYTF. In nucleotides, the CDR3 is TGTGCCTGGAGTACCCTTTATGGCTACACCTTC.

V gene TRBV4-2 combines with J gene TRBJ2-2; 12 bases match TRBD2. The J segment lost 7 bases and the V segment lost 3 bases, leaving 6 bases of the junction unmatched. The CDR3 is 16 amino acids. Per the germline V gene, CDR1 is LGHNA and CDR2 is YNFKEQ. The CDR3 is CASSHPSGRAGGELFF. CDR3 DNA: TGTGCCAGCAGCCACCCTAGCGGGAGGGCCGGCGGGGAGCTGTTTTTT.

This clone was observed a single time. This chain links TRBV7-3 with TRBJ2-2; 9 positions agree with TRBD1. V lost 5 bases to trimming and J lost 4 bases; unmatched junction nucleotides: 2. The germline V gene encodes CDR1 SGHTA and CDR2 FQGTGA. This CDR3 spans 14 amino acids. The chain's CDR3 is CASSRDRATGELFF. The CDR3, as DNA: TGTGCCAGCAGCCGGGACAGGGCCACCGGGGAGCTGTTTTTT. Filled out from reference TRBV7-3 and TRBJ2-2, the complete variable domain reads GAGVSQTPSNKVTEKGKYVELRCDPISGHTALYWYRQSLGQGPEFLIYFQGTGAADDSGLPNDRFFAVRPEGSVSTLKIQRTERGDSAVYLCASSRDRATGELFFGEGSRLTVL.

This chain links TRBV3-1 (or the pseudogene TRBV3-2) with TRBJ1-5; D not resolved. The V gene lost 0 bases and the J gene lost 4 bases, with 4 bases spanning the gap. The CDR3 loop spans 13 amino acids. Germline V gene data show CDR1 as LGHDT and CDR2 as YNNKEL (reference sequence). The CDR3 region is CASSQDINQPQHF. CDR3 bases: TGTGCCAGCAGCCAAGACATTAATCAGCCCCAGCATTTT.

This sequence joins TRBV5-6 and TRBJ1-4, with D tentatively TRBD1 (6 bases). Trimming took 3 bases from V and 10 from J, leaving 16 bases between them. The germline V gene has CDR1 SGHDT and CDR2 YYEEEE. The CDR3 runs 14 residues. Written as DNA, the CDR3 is TGTGCCAGCAGCTCACAGGGAGTGGAACTAAAACTGTTTTTT. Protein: CASSSQGVELKLFF.

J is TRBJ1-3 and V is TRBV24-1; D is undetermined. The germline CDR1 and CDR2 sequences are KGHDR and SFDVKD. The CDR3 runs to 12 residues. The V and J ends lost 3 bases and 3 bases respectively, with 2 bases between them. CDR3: CATSDSGNTIYF. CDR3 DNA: TGTGCCACCAGTGATAGTGGAAACACCATATATTTT.

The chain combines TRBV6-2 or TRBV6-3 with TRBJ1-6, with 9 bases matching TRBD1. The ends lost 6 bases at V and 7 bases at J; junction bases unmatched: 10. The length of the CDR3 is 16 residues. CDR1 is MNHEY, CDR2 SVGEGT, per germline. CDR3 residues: CASSRVPGTGNSPLHF. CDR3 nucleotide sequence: TGTGCCAGCAGCCGAGTCCCCGGGACAGGGAATTCACCCCTCCACTTT.

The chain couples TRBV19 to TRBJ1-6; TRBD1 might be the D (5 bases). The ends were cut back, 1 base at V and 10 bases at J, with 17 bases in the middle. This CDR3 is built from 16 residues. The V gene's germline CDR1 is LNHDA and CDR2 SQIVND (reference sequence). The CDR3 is CASSIVLGAGNSPLHF. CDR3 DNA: TGTGCCAGTAGTATAGTTCTGGGCGCAGGGAACTCACCCCTCCACTTT.